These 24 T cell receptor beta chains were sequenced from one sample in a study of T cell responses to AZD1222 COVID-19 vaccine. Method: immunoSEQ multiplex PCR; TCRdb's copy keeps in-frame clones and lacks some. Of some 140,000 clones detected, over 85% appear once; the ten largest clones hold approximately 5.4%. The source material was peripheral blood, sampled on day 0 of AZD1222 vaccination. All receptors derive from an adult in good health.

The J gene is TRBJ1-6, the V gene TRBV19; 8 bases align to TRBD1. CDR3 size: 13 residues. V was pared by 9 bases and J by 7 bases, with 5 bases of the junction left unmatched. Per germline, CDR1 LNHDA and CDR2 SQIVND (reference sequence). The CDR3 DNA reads TGTGCCAGCCGACAGGGGAACAATTCACCCCTCCACTTT. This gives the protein CASRQGNNSPLHF.

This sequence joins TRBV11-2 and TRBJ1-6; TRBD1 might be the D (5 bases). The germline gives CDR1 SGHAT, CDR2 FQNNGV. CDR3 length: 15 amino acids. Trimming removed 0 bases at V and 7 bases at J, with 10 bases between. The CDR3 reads CASSLEGRRNSPLHF. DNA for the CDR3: TGTGCCAGCAGCTTAGAGGGACGGCGGAATTCACCCCTCCACTTT. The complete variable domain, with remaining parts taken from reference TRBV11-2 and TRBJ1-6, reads EAGVAQSPRYKIIEKRQSVAFWCNPISGHATLYWYQQILGQGPKLLIQFQNNGVVDDSQLPKDRFSAERLKGVDSTLKIQPAKLEDSAVYLCASSLEGRRNSPLHFGNGTRLTVT.

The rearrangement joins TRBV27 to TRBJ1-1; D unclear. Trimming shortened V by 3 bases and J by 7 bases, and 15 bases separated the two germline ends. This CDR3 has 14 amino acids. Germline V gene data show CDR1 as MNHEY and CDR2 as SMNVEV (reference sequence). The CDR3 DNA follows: TGTGCCAGCAGTTTCCGGGAACGGAGCGGTGAAGCTTTCTTT. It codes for CASSFRERSGEAFF.

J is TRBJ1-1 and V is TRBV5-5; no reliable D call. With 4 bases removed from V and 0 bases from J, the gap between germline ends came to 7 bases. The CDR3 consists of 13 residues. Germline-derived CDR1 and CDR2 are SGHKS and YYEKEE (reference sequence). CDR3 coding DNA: TGTGCCAGCAGCGTAGGGCTGAACACTGAAGCTTTCTTT. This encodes CASSVGLNTEAFF.

The CDR3 spells CASRINREIVTEAFF. The CDR3 region has the DNA TGTGCCAGCAGAATCAACAGGGAGATCGTCACTGAAGCTTTCTTT. The chain couples TRBV2 to TRBJ1-1, with D perhaps matching TRBD1 (6 bases). The V and J ends lost 6 bases and 4 bases respectively, with 18 bases between them. CDR1 is SNHLY and CDR2 is FYNNEI in the germline V gene. This CDR3 is 15 amino acids long.

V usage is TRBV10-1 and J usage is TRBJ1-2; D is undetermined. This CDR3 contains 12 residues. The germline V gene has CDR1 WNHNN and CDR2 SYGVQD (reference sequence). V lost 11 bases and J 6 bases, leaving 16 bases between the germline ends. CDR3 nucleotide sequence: TGCGCCCGAAAGGTCCGCGCAAATGGCTACACCTTC. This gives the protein CARKVRANGYTF.

The CDR3: CASSLAGGGNTEAFF. The CDR3 DNA reads TGTGCCAGCAGCTTAGCGGGAGGGGGTAACACTGAAGCTTTCTTT. This sequence joins TRBV7-6 and TRBJ1-1, with a possible D match to TRBD1 (6 bases). V was cut by 0 bases and J by 2 bases, with 10 bases left in between. Germline CDR1 is SGHVS and CDR2 is FNYEAQ. This CDR3 has 15 amino acids. The whole variable domain, remainder taken from reference TRBV7-6 and TRBJ1-1, is GAGVSQSPRYKVTKRGQDVALRCDPISGHVSLYWYRQALGQGPEFLTYFNYEAQQDKSGLPNDRFSAERPEGSISTLTIQRTEQRDSAMYRCASSLAGGGNTEAFFGQGTRLTVV.

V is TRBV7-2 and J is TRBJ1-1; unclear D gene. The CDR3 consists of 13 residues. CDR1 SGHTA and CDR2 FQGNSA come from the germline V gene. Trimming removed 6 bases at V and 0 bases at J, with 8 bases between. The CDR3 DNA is TGTACCAGCAGGAAAAACATGAACACTGAAGCTTTCTTT. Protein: CTSRKNMNTEAFF.

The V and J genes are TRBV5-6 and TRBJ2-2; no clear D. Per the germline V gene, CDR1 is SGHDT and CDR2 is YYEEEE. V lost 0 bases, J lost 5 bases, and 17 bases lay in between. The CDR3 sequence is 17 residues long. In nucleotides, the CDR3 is TGTGCCAGCAGCTTGGAACCCCGGGCCGGGCGAACCGGGGAGCTGTTTTTT. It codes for CASSLEPRAGRTGELFF.

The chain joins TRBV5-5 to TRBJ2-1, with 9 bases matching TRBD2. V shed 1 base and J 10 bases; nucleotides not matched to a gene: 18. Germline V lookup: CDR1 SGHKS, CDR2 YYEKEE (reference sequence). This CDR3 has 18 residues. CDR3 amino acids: CASSLRSGVLAGRREQFF. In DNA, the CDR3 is TGTGCCAGCAGCTTGAGGTCAGGGGTTCTAGCGGGGAGGCGGGAGCAGTTCTTC.

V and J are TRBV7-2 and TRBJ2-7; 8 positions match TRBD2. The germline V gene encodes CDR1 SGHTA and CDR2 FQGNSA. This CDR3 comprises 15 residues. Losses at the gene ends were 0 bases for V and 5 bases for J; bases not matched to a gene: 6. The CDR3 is CASSLAVPAGDEQYF. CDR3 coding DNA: TGTGCCAGCAGCTTAGCAGTTCCAGCGGGAGACGAGCAGTACTTC.

CDR3 sequence: CAWRTSMDEQFF. DNA for the CDR3: TGTGCCTGGAGGACTAGTATGGATGAGCAGTTCTTC. This rearrangement joins TRBV30 to TRBJ2-1; D may be TRBD2 (6 bases). This CDR3 is 12 amino acids long. V dropped 3 bases and J dropped 8 bases, with 11 bases sitting between them. Germline values: CDR1 GTSNPN, CDR2 SVGIG (reference sequence).

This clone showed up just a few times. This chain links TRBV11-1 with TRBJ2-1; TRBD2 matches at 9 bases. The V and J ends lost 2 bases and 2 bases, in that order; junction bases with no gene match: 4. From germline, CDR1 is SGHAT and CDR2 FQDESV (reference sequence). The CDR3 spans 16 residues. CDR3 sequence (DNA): TGTGCCAGCAGCTTACGACTAGCGGTCCCCTACAATGAGCAGTTCTTC. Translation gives CASSLRLAVPYNEQFF.

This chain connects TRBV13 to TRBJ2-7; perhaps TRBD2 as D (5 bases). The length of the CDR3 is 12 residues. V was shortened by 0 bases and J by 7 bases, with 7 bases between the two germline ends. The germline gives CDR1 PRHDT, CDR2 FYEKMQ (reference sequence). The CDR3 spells CASSLGTGEQYF. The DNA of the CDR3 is TGTGCCAGCAGCTTAGGGACGGGAGAGCAGTACTTC.

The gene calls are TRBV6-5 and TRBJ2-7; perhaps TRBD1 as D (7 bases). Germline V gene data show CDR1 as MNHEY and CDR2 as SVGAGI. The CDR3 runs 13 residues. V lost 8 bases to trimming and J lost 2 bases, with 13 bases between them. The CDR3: CASGGTAPYEQYF. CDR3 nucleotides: TGTGCCAGCGGGGGGACAGCGCCCTACGAGCAGTACTTC.

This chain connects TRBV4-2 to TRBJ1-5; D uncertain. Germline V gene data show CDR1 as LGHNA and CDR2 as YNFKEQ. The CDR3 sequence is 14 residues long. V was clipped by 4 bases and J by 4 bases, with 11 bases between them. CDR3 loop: CASSPNGINQPQHF. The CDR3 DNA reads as TGTGCCAGCAGCCCCAATGGGATTAATCAGCCCCAGCATTTT.

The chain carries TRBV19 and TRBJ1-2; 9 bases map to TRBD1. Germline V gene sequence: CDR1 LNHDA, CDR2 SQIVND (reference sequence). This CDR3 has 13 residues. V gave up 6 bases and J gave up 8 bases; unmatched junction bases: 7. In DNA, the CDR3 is TGTGCCAGTAGCAGGGACAGGGTCCGCGGCTACACCTTC. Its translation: CASSRDRVRGYTF.

The CDR3 region is CASSLVQNTEAFF. The CDR3 bases are TGTGCCAGCAGCCTTGTCCAGAACACTGAAGCTTTCTTT. V usage is TRBV7-9 and J usage is TRBJ1-1; D gene uncertain. The CDR3 has 13 residues. Germline loops: CDR1 SEHNR, CDR2 FQNEAQ (reference sequence). V shed 5 bases and J shed 1 base, with 8 bases lying between them.

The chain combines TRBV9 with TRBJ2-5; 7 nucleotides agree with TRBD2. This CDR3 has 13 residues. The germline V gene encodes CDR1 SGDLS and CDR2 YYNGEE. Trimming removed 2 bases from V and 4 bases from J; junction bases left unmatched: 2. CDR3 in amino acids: CASSVTGGETQYF. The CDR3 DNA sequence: TGTGCCAGCAGCGTTACGGGGGGAGAGACCCAGTACTTC.

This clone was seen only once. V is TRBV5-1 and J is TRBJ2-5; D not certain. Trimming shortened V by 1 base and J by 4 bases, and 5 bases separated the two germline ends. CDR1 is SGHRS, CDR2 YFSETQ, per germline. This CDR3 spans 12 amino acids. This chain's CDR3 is CASSLSAETQYF. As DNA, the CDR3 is TGCGCCAGCAGCTTGTCGGCAGAGACCCAGTACTTC.

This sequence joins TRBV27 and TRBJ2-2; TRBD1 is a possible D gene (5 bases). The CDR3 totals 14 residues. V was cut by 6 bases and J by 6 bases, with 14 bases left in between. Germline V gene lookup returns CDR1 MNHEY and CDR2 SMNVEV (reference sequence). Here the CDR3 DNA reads TGTGCCAGCAGCCCTACAGGCATCCCCGGGGAGCTGTTTTTT. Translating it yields CASSPTGIPGELFF.

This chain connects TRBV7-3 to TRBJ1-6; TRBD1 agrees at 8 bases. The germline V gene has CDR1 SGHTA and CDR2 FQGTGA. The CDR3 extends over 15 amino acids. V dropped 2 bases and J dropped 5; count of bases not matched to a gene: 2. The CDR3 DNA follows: TGTGCCAGCAGCTTAGGACAGGGTGATAATTCACCCCTCCACTTT. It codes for CASSLGQGDNSPLHF.

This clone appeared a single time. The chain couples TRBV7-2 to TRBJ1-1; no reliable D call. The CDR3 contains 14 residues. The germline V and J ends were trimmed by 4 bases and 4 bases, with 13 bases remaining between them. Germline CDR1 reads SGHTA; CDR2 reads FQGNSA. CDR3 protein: CASSSIRHGTEAFF. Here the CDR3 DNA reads TGTGCCAGCAGCTCAATTCGGCACGGCACTGAAGCTTTCTTT.

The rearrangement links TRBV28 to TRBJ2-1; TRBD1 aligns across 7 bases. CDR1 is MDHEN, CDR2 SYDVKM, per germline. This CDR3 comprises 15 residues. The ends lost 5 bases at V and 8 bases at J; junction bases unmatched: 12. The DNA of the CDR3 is TGTGCCAGCAGTAAAGGGGGCTCGCGCGTGGATGAGCAGTTCTTC. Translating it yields CASSKGGSRVDEQFF.